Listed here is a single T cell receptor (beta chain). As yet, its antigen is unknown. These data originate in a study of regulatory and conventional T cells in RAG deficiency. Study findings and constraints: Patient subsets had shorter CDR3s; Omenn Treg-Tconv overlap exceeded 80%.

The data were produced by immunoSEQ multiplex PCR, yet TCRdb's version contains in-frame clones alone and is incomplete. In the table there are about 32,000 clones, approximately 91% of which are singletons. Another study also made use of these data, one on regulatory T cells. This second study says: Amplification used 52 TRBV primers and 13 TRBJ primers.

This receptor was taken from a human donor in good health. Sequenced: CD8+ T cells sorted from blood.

Written as DNA, the CDR3 is TGTGCCGCCCAAAGCCCCGACAGCCTGAACACTGAAGCTTTCTTT. It encodes CAAQSPDSLNTEAFF. The rearrangement uses TRBV28 and TRBJ1-1, with a tentative D call TRBD1 (5 bases). Germline CDR1 is MDHEN and CDR2 is SYDVKM. This CDR3 region has 15 residues. Trimming cost V 11 bases and J 0 bases, with 19 bases left between them.